The sequence of this T cell receptor beta chain was determined in a study of shared clonotypes between healthy human individuals. The CDR3 covers 14 residues. Germline lookup yields CDR1 SGHVS and CDR2 FQNEAQ. V was trimmed by 7 bases and J by 3 bases, leaving 16 bases between them. Samples underwent the assay at deep level. The protocol was immunoSEQ multiplex PCR, while the TCRdb copy is restricted to in-frame clones and leaves out a portion. The sample has about 1.1 million clones; around 82% are singletons. Sample: memory CD4+ T cells from PBMCs. Subset in this sample: CD45RA-negative fraction. The clonotype originates from a man aged 18-30 years in good health. Some clones in this sample may be carry-over from other donors' samples. The J gene is TRBJ2-7, the V gene TRBV7-8, with D maybe TRBD2 (5 bases). CDR3 bases: TGTGCCAGCACCCTCGAGCGGAGCCACTACGAGCAGTACTTC. It encodes CASTLERSHYEQYF.